This T cell receptor beta chain was obtained from a study of early T cells in non-severe SARS-CoV-2 infection. In the study overall: The study sequenced bulk RNA from unsorted whole blood, with chains unpaired.

This clonotype was observed at least ten times. TCRdb independently ran MiXCR on the 5' RACE reads; one entry per CDR3 protein. The top ten hold 4.8% of the sample, which has fewer than 40,000 distinct CDR3 sequences, more than 5.5% seen once. The ends lost 11 bases at V and 3 bases at J; junction bases unmatched: 5. CDR3 size: 14 residues. Germline loops: CDR1 ENHRY, CDR2 SYGVKD. Sequenced material: whole blood. The TCR originated in an adult who was a healthcare worker with PCR-confirmed SARS-CoV-2 infection or an uninfected control (not recorded which). This chain links TRBV10-3 with TRBJ2-3, with 13 nucleotides matching TRBD2. Here the CDR3 reads CAATSGRGTDTQYF. CDR3 in DNA: TGTGCCGCTACTAGCGGGAGGGGAACAGATACGCAGTATTTT.